The 21 T cell receptor beta chains given below trace back to one sample, sequenced in a study of tumor-infiltrating lymphocytes in oesophageal squamous cell carcinoma. MiXCR, run by TCRdb on the PCR reads, gives a single entry per CDR3 protein. Here the sample spans tens of thousands of distinct CDR3 sequences, roughly two fifths being singletons. Input material: esophageal tumor tissue. The receptors derive from a male donor with esophageal squamous cell carcinoma.

This rearrangement joins TRBV7-2 to TRBJ2-5; D gene unclear. The germline V gene has CDR1 SGHTA and CDR2 FQGNSA. CDR3 size: 14 residues. The V end lost 1 base, the J end lost 5 bases, and 11 bases lay between the germline ends. The CDR3 nucleotides are TGTGCCAGCAGCTTAGTCGCTAGTCCCGAGACCCAGTACTTC. Its protein product is CASSLVASPETQYF.

The table lists this clonotype with many counts. This may come from a read error, since a much larger clone is one base off. This sequence joins TRBV6-6 and TRBJ2-7; D not resolved. V was cut by 0 bases and J by 7 bases, with 16 bases left in between. This CDR3 region has 15 residues. The V gene's germline CDR1 is MNHNY and CDR2 SVGAGI (reference sequence). The CDR3 coding sequence is TGTGCCAGCAGTTACTCGATGAGTGGTGTGGAAGAGCAGTACTTC. Residues: CASSYSMSGVEEQYF.

The sample holds many counts of this clonotype. The chain couples TRBV9 to TRBJ2-3; 9 bases map to TRBD1. Germline V gene lookup returns CDR1 SGDLS and CDR2 YYNGEE. The length of the CDR3 is 15 residues. Trimming removed 1 base from V and 5 bases from J; junction bases left unmatched: 5. Here the CDR3 DNA reads TGTGCCAGCAGCGTAATGTGGACAGGGGAAGATACGCAGTATTTT. It is translated as CASSVMWTGEDTQYF.

The CDR3 nucleotides read TGTGCCAGCAGCCTGACAGGGGGCAAGTCCTACGAGCAGTACTTC. This encodes CASSLTGGKSYEQYF. The gene calls are TRBV7-2 and TRBJ2-1; 10 bases agree with TRBD1. The closer fit of TRBJ2-7 to the DNA end suggests the J call may be wrong. The V gene's germline CDR1 is SGHTA and CDR2 FQGNSA. CDR3 size: 15 residues.

Points on this clonotype: Because it lacks the conserved phenylalanine or tryptophan at the end, this CDR3 is likely a read error. Because the CDR3's place on the DNA is in doubt, the DNA is left out and the CDR3 is given as listed by TCRdb. V usage is TRBV6-2 or TRBV6-3 and J usage is TRBJ2-4; the D segment call TRBD1 is taken from the table without a DNA check. CDR1 is MNHEY, CDR2 SVGEGT, per germline. The CDR3 is 8 amino acids in total, end residues counted. CDR3 sequence: CASTRETG.

This clonotype was detected ten times or more. The chain carries TRBV27 and TRBJ2-3; 9 bases agree with TRBD1. The ends lost 5 bases at V and 4 bases at J; junction bases unmatched: 4. The CDR3 covers 14 residues. CDR1 is MNHEY, CDR2 SMNVEV, per germline (reference sequence). CDR3 amino acids: CASSRTGESDTQYF. Here the CDR3 DNA reads TGTGCCAGCAGTAGGACAGGGGAGTCAGATACGCAGTATTTT.

V usage is TRBV7-3 and J usage is TRBJ2-6, with D maybe TRBD1 (6 bases). The DNA end is a closer match to TRBJ2-7, so the J assignment may be wrong. Germline CDR1 SGHTA, CDR2 FQGTGA. This CDR3 is 14 amino acids long. This chain's CDR3 is CASSLMFGWGTQYF. The CDR3 nucleotides read TGTGCCAGCAGCTTAATGTTCGGGTGGGGGACACAGTACTTC.

In this sample, this clonotype turned up many times. Given the absence of the conserved phenylalanine or tryptophan at the CDR3 end, a read error is likely. The limits of the CDR3 on the DNA are not certain, so only TCRdb's listed CDR3 is given. The rearrangement uses TRBV5-1 and TRBJ2-6. Germline CDR1 and CDR2: SGHRS and YFSETQ. From its first to its last residue, the CDR3 has 8 amino acids. The CDR3 is CASSLDLS.

This clonotype occurred a few times. A much more abundant neighbour one base away suggests this may be a read error. The chain carries TRBV6-1 and TRBJ2-1, with 9 bases fitting TRBD1. Matching the DNA end better, TRBJ2-7 makes the J call doubtful. CDR1 is MNHNS, CDR2 SASEGT, per germline. The length of the CDR3 is 13 residues. Here the CDR3 DNA reads TGTGCCAGCAGTTTCACAGGGGGCAATGAGCAGTACTTC. It encodes CASSFTGGNEQYF.

The CDR3 region is CASSLTSPSGNEQFF. The CDR3 nucleotides are TGTGCCAGCAGCTTAACCTCCCCTAGCGGCAATGAGCAGTTCTTC. The V call is TRBV7-3, the J call TRBJ2-1; 7 bases agree with TRBD2. Germline CDR1 SGHTA, CDR2 FQGTGA. The V segment lost 0 bases and the J segment 6 bases; nucleotides outside the gene matches: 5. This CDR3 region has 15 residues.

About this clonotype: One junction end disagrees with the germline gene, perhaps due to a read error. The rearrangement links TRBV7-2 to TRBJ2-3, with 12 bases that match TRBD2. This CDR3 comprises 16 residues. Germline V lookup: CDR1 SGHTA, CDR2 FQGNSA. In nucleotides, the CDR3 is TGTGCCAGCAGCCTAGCGGGAGGGTTCCCCACAGATACGCAGTATTTT. This codes for CASSLAGGFPTDTQYF.

This clonotype was seen at least ten times. The V call is TRBV6-1, the J call TRBJ2-7; D ambiguous. V was cut by 5 bases and J by 5 bases, with 10 bases left in between. The CDR3 is 12 amino acids. Germline CDR1 and CDR2: MNHNS and SASEGT. CDR3 in amino acids: CASSYMGNEQYF. The CDR3 DNA reads as TGTGCCAGCAGTTATATGGGAAACGAGCAGTACTTC.

This clonotype was found many times. The rearrangement links TRBV27 to TRBJ2-7, with 8 bases aligning to TRBD1. V was pared by 4 bases and J by 2 bases, with 4 bases of the junction left unmatched. CDR1 and CDR2 from the germline V gene are MNHEY and SMNVEV (reference sequence). This CDR3 spans 14 amino acids. The CDR3 nucleotides read TGTGCCAGCAGTTCGGGACAGGAGGCCTACGAGCAGTACTTC. Its translation is CASSSGQEAYEQYF.

This clonotype has at least ten counts. The chain has TRBV27 and TRBJ2-1, with D possibly being TRBD1 or TRBD2 (5 bases each). V was shortened by 8 bases and J by 3 bases, with 17 bases between the two germline ends. The CDR3 has 15 residues. In germline, CDR1 is MNHEY, CDR2 SMNVEV (reference sequence). The CDR3 DNA follows: TGTGCCAGCTCTCGACGGGGACGGAACTACAATGAGCAGTTCTTC. Its translation is CASSRRGRNYNEQFF.

This clonotype was counted at least ten times. V and J are TRBV12-3 or TRBV12-4 and TRBJ2-1; no clear D gene. V lost 3 bases, J lost 10 bases, and 10 bases lay in between. The CDR3 extends over 12 amino acids. The CDR3 coding sequence is TGTGCCAGCAGTTTGAAGCCCGAGGAGCAGTTCTTC. It yields the protein CASSLKPEEQFF.

With respect to this clonotype: The conserved final phenylalanine or tryptophan is absent from the CDR3, which likely points to a read error. The DNA is omitted, as the CDR3 cannot be located on it reliably, and the CDR3 follows TCRdb's listing. This chain links TRBV7-6 with TRBJ2-7; the table's D call, TRBD1, was not checked against the DNA. The CDR3 has 16 residues if both end residues are counted. Per the germline V gene, CDR1 is SGHVS and CDR2 is FNYEAQ. CDR3 in amino acids: CASSSLGGLSGYTFGS.

In nucleotides, the CDR3 is TGTGCCAGCAGCCCTACTCCGGGACACAGATCAACTAATGAAAAACTGTTTTTT. Its translation: CASSPTPGHRSTNEKLFF. The V and J genes are TRBV2 and TRBJ1-4; D perhaps matches TRBD1 (6 bases). In germline, CDR1 is SNHLY, CDR2 FYNNEI. V lost 6 bases to trimming and J lost 0 bases, with 20 bases between them. This CDR3 contains 18 residues.

This clonotype is a singleton in its sample. The chain couples TRBV7-4 to TRBJ2-7, with D perhaps TRBD2 (5 bases). The DNA end favors TRBJ2-1, so the J call may be wrong. CDR3 size: 15 residues. CDR1 SGHVT and CDR2 SQSDAQ come from the germline V gene. This chain's CDR3 is CASSLVATAYNEQFF. CDR3 DNA sequence: TGTGCCAGCAGCTTAGTAGCGACCGCCTACAATGAGCAGTTCTTC.

This clonotype was seen ten or more times. The V gene is TRBV12-3 or TRBV12-4, the J gene TRBJ1-5; 7 positions match TRBD1. The CDR3 length is 14 residues. V shed 6 bases and J 0 bases; nucleotides not matched to a gene: 2. This CDR3 reads CASSNRGSNQPQHF. The CDR3 nucleotides are TGTGCCAGCAGCAACAGGGGTAGCAATCAGCCCCAGCATTTT.

As to this clonotype: A junction boundary mismatches the germline segment, possibly from a read error. This chain uses TRBV11-2 with TRBJ1-6; perhaps TRBD1 as D (5 bases). The CDR3 has 15 amino acids. The V gene's germline CDR1 is SGHAT and CDR2 FQNNGV. The CDR3 bases are TGTGCCAGCAGCTTAGGTAAGCCAGGGAAGAGTTGGCAGTACTTT. Its protein product is CASSLGKPGKSWQYF. Looking up the rest from reference TRBV11-2 and TRBJ1-6 gives the full variable domain: EAGVAQSPRYKIIEKRQSVAFWCNPISGHATLYWYQQILGQGPKLLIQFQNNGVVDDSQLPKDRFSAERLKGVDSTLKIQPAKLEDSAVYLCASSLGKPGKSWQYFGNGTRLTVT.

This clonotype came up once. The rearrangement uses TRBV12-3 or TRBV12-4 and TRBJ2-1; 11 bases fit TRBD2. With V trimmed by 4 bases and J by 8 bases, 4 bases remained unmatched. The CDR3 loop spans 14 amino acids. CDR3 DNA: TGTGCCAGCAGTTCCGGGACTAGCGGTGATGAGCAGTTCTTC. Residues: CASSSGTSGDEQFF.